Following are 21 T cell receptor beta chains from one sample sequenced in a study of T-cell memory formation after mild COVID-19 (dated by TCRdb to the early 2020s). The library was built by means of 5' RACE. This sample was sequenced with an Illumina NovaSeq 6000. Using fastp trimming at Q25 and MiXCR clonotype assembly, TCRdb reanalyzed the public sequencing data and kept in-frame beta chains. Entries are consolidated by CDR3 protein sequence, retaining the most common genes and DNA. For this sample the table gives a few hundred thousand distinct CDR3 sequences, of which 28% were detected only once. Roughly 12% of the sample rests with the top ten. Sequencing used PBMCs or a T cell subset sorted from them (not recorded which). The receptors stem from an adult woman who had mild COVID-19 (a few samples of this study predate the infection). The sample titles of this study are shuffled in the database, so cell type and time point are left out; the donor was told from shared clones.

This clonotype was picked up a small number of times. The CDR3 DNA follows: TGTGCCAGCAGGCAGGGAGGTGGAGGCTACGAGCAGTACTTC. It is translated as CASRQGGGGYEQYF. The chain uses TRBV6-6 and TRBJ2-7; maybe TRBD2 (6 bases). The V and J ends lost 6 bases and 3 bases respectively, with 15 bases between them. Germline-derived CDR1 and CDR2 are MNHNY and SVGAGI (reference sequence). The CDR3 is made up of 14 amino acids.

This chain joins TRBV4-1 and TRBJ1-1, with unresolved D. CDR3 length: 13 amino acids. V dropped 4 bases and J dropped 3 bases, with 9 bases sitting between them. CDR1 MGHRA and CDR2 YSYEKL come from the germline V gene. CDR3 in DNA: TGCGCCAGCAGCCCCGTCAGTCACACTGAAGCTTTCTTT. Translation gives CASSPVSHTEAFF.

V is TRBV4-3 and J is TRBJ2-2; D is unresolved. Germline V gene sequence: CDR1 LGHNA, CDR2 YSLEER. The CDR3 is made up of 13 amino acids. The V gene lost 3 bases and the J gene lost 4 bases, with 6 bases spanning the gap. The CDR3 region has the DNA TGCGCCAGCAGCCATGGTTTCACCGGGGAGCTGTTTTTT. It specifies CASSHGFTGELFF.

The chain combines TRBV12-3 or TRBV12-4 with TRBJ2-3; 7 bases are a match to TRBD2. The CDR3 runs to 15 residues. With V trimmed by 5 bases and J by 0 bases, 5 bases remained unmatched. The CDR3 DNA reads TGTGCCAGCAGTGCTAGCGGTGCTAGCACAGATACGCAGTATTTT. Amino acids: CASSASGASTDTQYF.

The chain employs TRBV4-1 and TRBJ2-3, with TRBD2 matching over 7 bases. The CDR3 contains 18 residues. CDR1 MGHRA and CDR2 YSYEKL come from the germline V gene. The trim removed 1 base at V and 3 bases at J, leaving 13 bases unmatched. The chain's CDR3 is CASSQGRAGVSGTDTQYF. The CDR3 DNA sequence: TGCGCCAGCAGCCAAGGTAGGGCGGGAGTAAGTGGGACAGATACGCAGTATTTT.

The chain carries TRBV24-1 and TRBJ2-7; 7 bases map to TRBD2. The trim removed 3 bases at V and 6 bases at J, leaving 4 bases unmatched. Germline values: CDR1 KGHDR, CDR2 SFDVKD. The CDR3 sequence is 13 residues long. The CDR3 protein is CATSDRASGEQYF. For the CDR3, the DNA is TGTGCCACCAGTGATAGGGCTAGCGGCGAGCAGTACTTC.

The chain carries TRBV7-2 and TRBJ2-7; no firm D call. The V gene's germline CDR1 is SGHTA and CDR2 FQGNSA. V was pared by 2 bases and J by 2 bases, with 10 bases between. This CDR3 is built from 14 residues. The CDR3 coding sequence is TGTGCCAGCAGCTTATGGACGAGCACCTACGAGCAGTACTTC. Residues: CASSLWTSTYEQYF.

V gene TRBV29-1 combines with J gene TRBJ1-2; D is ambiguous. CDR1 and CDR2 (germline): SQVTM, ANQGSEA. CDR3 size: 12 residues. V lost 6 bases, J lost 3 bases, and 11 bases lay in between. The CDR3 nucleotides read TGCAGCGTGCGGACCTCCGACTATGGCTACACCTTC. It yields the protein CSVRTSDYGYTF.

The chain couples TRBV12-3 or TRBV12-4 to TRBJ2-1; 7 positions match TRBD2. J lost 1 base, V lost 7 bases, and 10 bases had no gene match. The CDR3 is 16 amino acids. The CDR3 DNA sequence: TGTGCCAGCACATCCGGACTAGTAGGTTCCTACAATGAGCAGTTCTTC. Its translation: CASTSGLVGSYNEQFF.

V and J are TRBV20-1 and TRBJ2-3, with a possible D match to TRBD1 (6 bases). The CDR3 totals 15 residues. Trimming shortened V by 2 bases and J by 5 bases, and 17 bases separated the two germline ends. Germline lookup yields CDR1 DFQATT and CDR2 SNEGSKA (reference sequence). The CDR3 nucleotides read TGCAGTGCTAGACGATACAGGGCGAGAGGAGATACGCAGTATTTT. Amino acids: CSARRYRARGDTQYF.

The chain's CDR3 is CASRDRDNYEQYF. The CDR3 DNA reads as TGTGCCAGCAGGGACAGAGATAACTACGAGCAGTACTTC. V is TRBV28 and J is TRBJ2-7, with a tentative D call TRBD1 (6 bases). Germline loops: CDR1 MDHEN, CDR2 SYDVKM. V was pared by 6 bases and J by 3 bases, with 12 bases between. This CDR3 is 13 amino acids long. The full variable domain, with the rest looked up from reference TRBV28 and TRBJ2-7, is DVKVTQSSRYLVKRTGEKVFLECVQDMDHENMFWYRQDPGLGLRLIYFSYDVKMKEKGDIPEGYSVSREKKERFSLILESASTNQTSMYLCASRDRDNYEQYFGPGTRLTVT.

In its sample, this clonotype was seen a few times. The rearrangement links TRBV6-5 to TRBJ2-7; 8 bases are shared with TRBD1. There are 14 residues in the CDR3. CDR1 and CDR2 (germline): MNHEY, SVGAGI. J lost 3 bases, V lost 7 bases, and 8 bases had no gene match. CDR3: CASNAGGANYEQYF. As DNA, the CDR3 is TGTGCCAGCAATGCAGGGGGCGCGAACTACGAGCAGTACTTC.

This clonotype was detected a few times. CDR3 loop: CASSWAARVLGTEAFF. CDR3 sequence (DNA): TGCGCCAGCAGCTGGGCGGCCAGGGTGCTAGGCACTGAAGCTTTCTTT. This chain links TRBV5-1 with TRBJ1-1; a possible D gene is TRBD1 (5 bases). V was trimmed by 3 bases and J by 4 bases, leaving 19 bases between them. Germline-derived CDR1 and CDR2 are SGHRS and YFSETQ. The CDR3 runs 16 residues.

The chain carries TRBV7-6 and TRBJ2-7; TRBD1 matches at 11 bases. CDR1 is SGHVS and CDR2 is FNYEAQ in the germline V gene. This CDR3 contains 16 residues. J was trimmed by 0 bases and V by 4 bases; bases with no gene match: 5. The CDR3 region is CASSSAGTGGSYEQYF. The CDR3 DNA reads TGTGCCAGCAGCTCAGCCGGGACAGGGGGCTCCTACGAGCAGTACTTC.

This rearrangement joins TRBV5-5 to TRBJ1-1, with no clear D. V lost 4 bases and J 0 bases, leaving 13 bases between the germline ends. CDR3 length: 15 amino acids. From germline, CDR1 is SGHKS and CDR2 YYEKEE (reference sequence). Here the CDR3 DNA reads TGTGCCAGCAGCCCCTCGGTCTCCCTGAACACTGAAGCTTTCTTT. Encoded protein: CASSPSVSLNTEAFF.

The chain joins TRBV9 to TRBJ2-7; possibly TRBD2 for D (6 bases). CDR3 length: 14 amino acids. The germline gives CDR1 SGDLS, CDR2 YYNGEE. V lost 4 bases to trimming and J lost 2 bases, with 13 bases between them. CDR3 nucleotides: TGTGCCAGCAGCCCATGGGGGGTCCCCTACGAGCAGTACTTC. Translated, it gives CASSPWGVPYEQYF.

The gene calls are TRBV6-5 and TRBJ1-3; no definite D call. This CDR3 comprises 14 residues. Germline CDR1 MNHEY, CDR2 SVGAGI. Trimming cost V 6 bases and J 6 bases, with 15 bases left between them. CDR3 residues: CASRTLSGENTIYF. The DNA for the CDR3 is TGTGCCAGCAGGACCCTCAGTGGTGAAAACACCATATATTTT.

This clonotype has just a few counts. The chain couples TRBV20-1 to TRBJ2-7; D gene unclear. The CDR3 consists of 12 residues. CDR1 is DFQATT and CDR2 is SNEGSKA in the germline V gene (reference sequence). The V end was cut by 1 base, the J end by 0 bases, with 4 bases between. The CDR3, as DNA: TGCAGTGCTAGAGCGGCCTCCTACGAGCAGTACTTC. It specifies CSARAASYEQYF.

This clonotype occurred once. The V and J genes are TRBV4-3 and TRBJ2-7; 10 nucleotides align to TRBD2. The CDR3 consists of 16 residues. Per germline, CDR1 LGHNA and CDR2 YSLEER. V gave up 1 base and J gave up 1 base; unmatched junction bases: 4. DNA of the CDR3: TGCGCCAGCAGCCAAGCCCGGGGACTAGCGTCCTACGAGCAGTACTTC. This gives the protein CASSQARGLASYEQYF.

The CDR3: CASSFQLAASTDTQYF. CDR3 coding DNA: TGTGCCAGCAGCTTCCAACTAGCGGCTAGCACAGATACGCAGTATTTT. The chain links TRBV7-2 to TRBJ2-3; 8 nucleotides line up with TRBD2. The CDR3 runs 16 residues. J lost 0 bases, V lost 3 bases, and 5 bases had no gene match. Germline V gives CDR1 SGHTA, CDR2 FQGNSA.

There are a few counts of this clonotype. V and J are TRBV29-1 and TRBJ2-7; D is uncertain. Germline-derived CDR1 and CDR2 are SQVTM and ANQGSEA. The CDR3 contains 13 residues. Trimming stripped 2 bases from V and 6 bases from J, with 14 bases between. The DNA for the CDR3 is TGCAGCGTTGAACGGTTCCAAACCTCCGAGCAGTACTTC. Protein: CSVERFQTSEQYF.